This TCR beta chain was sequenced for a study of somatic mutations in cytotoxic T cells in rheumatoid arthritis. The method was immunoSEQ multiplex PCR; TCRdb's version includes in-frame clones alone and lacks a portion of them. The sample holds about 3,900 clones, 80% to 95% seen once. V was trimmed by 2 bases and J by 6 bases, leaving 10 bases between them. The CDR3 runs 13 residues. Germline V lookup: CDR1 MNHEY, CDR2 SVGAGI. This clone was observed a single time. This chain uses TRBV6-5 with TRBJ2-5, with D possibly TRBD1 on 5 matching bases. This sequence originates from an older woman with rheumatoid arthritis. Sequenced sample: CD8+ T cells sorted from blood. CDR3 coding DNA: TGTGCCAGCAGTTACGGGGCAGGAAAGACCCAGTACTTC. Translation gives CASSYGAGKTQYF.